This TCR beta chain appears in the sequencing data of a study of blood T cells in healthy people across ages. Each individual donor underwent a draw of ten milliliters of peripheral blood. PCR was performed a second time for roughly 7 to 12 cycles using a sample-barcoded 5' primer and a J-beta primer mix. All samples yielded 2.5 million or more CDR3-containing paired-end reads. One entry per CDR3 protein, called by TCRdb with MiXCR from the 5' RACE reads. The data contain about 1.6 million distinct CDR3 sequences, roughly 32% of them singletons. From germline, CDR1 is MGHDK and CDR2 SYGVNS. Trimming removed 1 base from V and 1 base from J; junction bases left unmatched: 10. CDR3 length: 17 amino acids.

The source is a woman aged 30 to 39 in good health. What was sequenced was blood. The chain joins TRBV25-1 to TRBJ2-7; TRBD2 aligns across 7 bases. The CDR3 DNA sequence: TGTGCCAGCAGTGAATGGTACGCTGGCGGGGGATCCTACGAGCAGTACTTC. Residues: CASSEWYAGGGSYEQYF.